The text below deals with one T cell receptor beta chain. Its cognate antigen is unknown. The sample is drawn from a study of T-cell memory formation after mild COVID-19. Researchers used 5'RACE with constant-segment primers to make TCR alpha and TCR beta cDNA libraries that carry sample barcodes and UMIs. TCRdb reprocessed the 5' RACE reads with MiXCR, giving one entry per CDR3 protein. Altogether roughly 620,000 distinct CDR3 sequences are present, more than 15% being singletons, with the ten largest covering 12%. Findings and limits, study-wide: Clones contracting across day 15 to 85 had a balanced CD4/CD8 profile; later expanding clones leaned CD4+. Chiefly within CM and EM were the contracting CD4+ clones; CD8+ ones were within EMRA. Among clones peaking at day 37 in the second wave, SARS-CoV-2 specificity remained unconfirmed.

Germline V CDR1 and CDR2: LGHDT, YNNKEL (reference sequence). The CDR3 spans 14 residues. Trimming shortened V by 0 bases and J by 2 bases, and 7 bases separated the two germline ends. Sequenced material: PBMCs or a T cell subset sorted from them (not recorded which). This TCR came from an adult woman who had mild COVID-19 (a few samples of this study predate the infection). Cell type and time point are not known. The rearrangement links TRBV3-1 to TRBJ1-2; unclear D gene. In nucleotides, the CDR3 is TGTGCCAGCAGCCAAGAAGGCAGGAACTATGGCTACACCTTC. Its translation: CASSQEGRNYGYTF. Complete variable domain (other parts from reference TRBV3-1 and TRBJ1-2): DTAVSQTPKYLVTQMGNDKSIKCEQNLGHDTMYWYKQDSKKFLKIMFSYNNKELIINETVPNRFSPKSPDKAHLNLHINSLELGDSAVYFCASSQEGRNYGYTFGSGTRLTVV.